This T cell receptor beta chain stems from a study of PD-1 blockade in classical Hodgkin lymphoma. Remarks on this clone: Antigen unknown.

Whole-study results and caveats: Complete responders entered with baseline diversity on par with newly diagnosed patients, the results showed.

The table came from immunoSEQ multiplex PCR; TCRdb's copy has only in-frame clones and leaves some out. This table holds 40,000 to 50,000 clones, approximately 70% found once. Trimming cost V 1 base and J 4 bases, with 16 bases left between them. The germline V gene encodes CDR1 GTSNPN and CDR2 SVGIG (reference sequence). CDR3 length: 15 amino acids. Specified time point: cycle 4 day 1 (C4D1), after more than five weeks of nivolumab. Each patient experienced a relapse that followed autologous stem cell transplantation, and brentuximab vedotin exposure varied. The clonotype was recovered from a human donor with classical Hodgkin lymphoma. The chain is built from TRBV30 and TRBJ1-2, with D hard to call. Sequences were derived from peripheral blood mononuclear cells (PBMCs), sampled before the fourth cycle of nivolumab. The CDR3 DNA reads as TGTGCCTGGAGTGCTGACTCTCATGGTGGCTATGGCTACACCTTC. It codes for CAWSADSHGGYGYTF.